This T cell receptor beta chain was captured by sequencing in a study of blood T cell repertoires in COVID-19. Study-level information: Acute-phase and convalescent COVID-19 samples originated in the United States, Italy and Spain. From T cells, B-cell-depleted T cells, or PBMCs came the material, which was cDNA or gDNA.

In its sample, this clone was seen a few times. Study processing details: Amplification of reference gene primers provided the estimated nucleated cell counts. TCRdb keeps only in-frame clones here, not all; method: immunoSEQ multiplex PCR. D and trimming come from the DNA, and the V and J calls and clone size come from that table. The table has roughly 99,000 clones, about four fifths seen once. The V gene's germline CDR1 is SNHLY and CDR2 FYNNEI. The CDR3 length is 13 residues. V was trimmed by 8 bases and J by 3 bases, leaving 14 bases between them. The specimen was peripheral blood. The receptor was derived from a man aged 65 to 85 with acute or convalescent COVID-19. This chain links TRBV2 with TRBJ2-7; D possibly corresponds to TRBD1 (6 bases). In DNA, the CDR3 is TGTGCCAGCGGACGGGACACCGACTACGAGCAGTACTTC. Protein product: CASGRDTDYEQYF.